Each of the 18 T cell receptor beta chains below was sequenced from the same sample in a study of long-term antiretroviral therapy in people with HIV. Version v3.0 of the immunoSEQ assay was performed at survey level. TCRdb's table, derived via immunoSEQ multiplex PCR, lists solely in-frame clones and lacks some. This sample has fewer than 30,000 clones, with roughly 80% found just once. The specimen was unsorted PBMCs, collected 3 years after starting antiretroviral therapy. Receptor source: a man aged 35-49 years with HIV.

The V and J genes are TRBV19 and TRBJ1-5, with a tentative D call TRBD1 (5 bases). CDR3 length: 14 amino acids. Germline-derived CDR1 and CDR2 are LNHDA and SQIVND (reference sequence). Trimming stripped 8 bases from V and 5 bases from J, with 16 bases between. Here the CDR3 DNA reads TGTGCCAGTTCGGACACACCCGGGGATCAGCCCCAGCATTTT. Translated: CASSDTPGDQPQHF.

This clone was seen just once. The chain recombines TRBV11-2 with TRBJ2-5; a possible D gene is TRBD1 (6 bases). With 10 bases removed from V and 4 bases from J, the gap between germline ends came to 13 bases. The CDR3 has 12 residues. Germline V lookup: CDR1 SGHAT, CDR2 FQNNGV. CDR3 in amino acids: CATRGVGETQYF. CDR3 coding DNA: TGTGCCACCAGGGGAGTGGGAGAGACCCAGTACTTC. Filled out from reference TRBV11-2 and TRBJ2-5, the complete variable domain reads EAGVAQSPRYKIIEKRQSVAFWCNPISGHATLYWYQQILGQGPKLLIQFQNNGVVDDSQLPKDRFSAERLKGVDSTLKIQPAKLEDSAVYLCATRGVGETQYFGPGTRLLVL.

The rearrangement uses TRBV7-3 and TRBJ2-2, with 8 bases matching TRBD1. Germline assignment: CDR1 SGHTA and CDR2 FQGTGA. V gave up 3 bases and J gave up 5 bases; unmatched junction bases: 8. This CDR3 has 16 amino acids. The CDR3 loop is CASSLRQGRRTGELFF. The CDR3 DNA reads TGTGCCAGCAGCTTGAGACAGGGGAGACGGACCGGGGAGCTGTTTTTT.

The chain couples TRBV9 to TRBJ2-5, with TRBD1 matching over 10 bases. This CDR3 is 14 amino acids long. V was pared by 2 bases and J by 5 bases, with 3 bases of the junction left unmatched. CDR1 is SGDLS, CDR2 YYNGEE, per germline. The CDR3 DNA reads TGTGCCAGCAGCGTCGGGACAGGGGAGGAGACCCAGTACTTC. Translating gives CASSVGTGEETQYF. Full variable domain (outside the CDR3, taken from reference TRBV9 and TRBJ2-5): DSGVTQTPKHLITATGQRVTLRCSPRSGDLSVYWYQQSLDQGLQFLIQYYNGEERAKGNILERFSAQQFPDLHSELNLSSLELGDSALYFCASSVGTGEETQYFGPGTRLLVL.

In this sample, this clone turned up a few times. This chain links TRBV2 with TRBJ1-6, with D tentatively TRBD1 (5 bases). The CDR3 sequence is 14 residues long. V lost 9 bases and J 5 bases, leaving 14 bases between the germline ends. Germline V gene lookup returns CDR1 SNHLY and CDR2 FYNNEI. The CDR3 is CASQAGLDNSPLHF. The CDR3 bases are TGTGCCAGTCAGGCGGGACTTGATAATTCACCCCTCCACTTT.

This chain joins TRBV27 and TRBJ1-4; TRBD1 is a possible D gene (6 bases). Germline CDR1 reads MNHEY; CDR2 reads SMNVEV (reference sequence). The CDR3 contains 15 residues. V shed 3 bases and J shed 6 bases, with 14 bases lying between them. DNA for the CDR3: TGTGCCAGCAGTTTTCTAGGACAGTCGGATGAAAAACTGTTTTTT. Residues: CASSFLGQSDEKLFF.

The J gene is TRBJ1-1, the V gene TRBV9; D is ambiguous. The germline V gene encodes CDR1 SGDLS and CDR2 YYNGEE. The CDR3 is made up of 17 amino acids. Trimming left V 0 bases short and J 3 bases short, with 18 bases between. The CDR3 loop is CASSVAGGDGPDTEAFF. The CDR3 nucleotides read TGTGCCAGCAGCGTAGCGGGCGGGGATGGCCCTGACACTGAAGCTTTCTTT.

This clone was seen a few times. This chain's CDR3 is CASTDRSNQPQHF. For the CDR3, the DNA is TGTGCCAGTACTGATCGGAGCAATCAGCCCCAGCATTTT. V and J are TRBV19 and TRBJ1-5; unclear D gene. The germline gives CDR1 LNHDA, CDR2 SQIVND (reference sequence). This CDR3 has 13 residues. The V end lost 7 bases, the J end lost 1 base, and 8 bases lay between the germline ends.

The J gene is TRBJ1-1, the V gene TRBV6-5; a weak D match, TRBD1 (5 bases). The V and J ends lost 6 bases and 1 base respectively, with 12 bases between them. The CDR3 is 14 amino acids. CDR1 and CDR2 from the germline V gene are MNHEY and SVGAGI. The CDR3 DNA is TGTGCCAGCAGCCCAGGGAGGCGGAACACTGAAGCTTTCTTT. Protein product: CASSPGRRNTEAFF.

A few counts support this clone. The chain carries TRBV9 and TRBJ2-1; D is possibly TRBD1 (6 bases). The CDR3 contains 15 residues. Trimming removed 3 bases from V and 5 bases from J, with 15 bases in between. Germline V gene sequence: CDR1 SGDLS, CDR2 YYNGEE. Here the CDR3 reads CASSAQGNIHNEQFF. CDR3 bases: TGTGCCAGCAGCGCACAGGGCAATATCCACAATGAGCAGTTCTTC.

This chain joins TRBV5-1 and TRBJ2-3; D remains ambiguous. Between the trimmed V and J ends, which lost 4 bases and 6 bases, there was a span of 12 bases. In germline, CDR1 is SGHRS, CDR2 YFSETQ. This CDR3 spans 13 amino acids. Here the CDR3 reads CASSQTTVDTQYF. Here the CDR3 DNA reads TGCGCCAGCAGCCAAACTACAGTTGATACGCAGTATTTT.

There are a few counts of this clone. This likely comes from a read error, as the CDR3 has no conserved phenylalanine or tryptophan at its end. The DNA is left out, because the CDR3 cannot be placed on it with certainty; the CDR3 is given as TCRdb lists it. This chain joins TRBV7-9 and TRBJ2-7. The germline gives CDR1 SEHNR, CDR2 FQNEAQ (reference sequence). The length of the CDR3 is 9 amino acids, counting both ends. CDR3 loop: CASRRPLDL.

The genes are TRBV28 and TRBJ1-5; D uncertain. This CDR3 comprises 11 residues. Trimming took 6 bases from V and 5 from J, leaving 5 bases between them. Germline V gene data show CDR1 as MDHEN and CDR2 as SYDVKM. The CDR3 reads CASRDDQPQHF. For the CDR3, the DNA is TGTGCCAGCAGGGACGATCAGCCCCAGCATTTT.

The rearrangement uses TRBV6-6 and TRBJ2-2, with D perhaps matching TRBD2 (5 bases). CDR1 MNHNY and CDR2 SVGAGI come from the germline V gene (reference sequence). The V gene lost 6 bases and the J gene lost 5 bases, with 16 bases spanning the gap. The CDR3 extends over 15 amino acids. CDR3 DNA sequence: TGTGCCAGCAGCAACGCGGATCCGGGGACCGGGGAGCTGTTTTTT. This gives the protein CASSNADPGTGELFF.

J is TRBJ1-1 and V is TRBV10-1; D possibly corresponds to TRBD1 (6 bases). The V gene lost 3 bases and the J gene lost 1 base, with 9 bases spanning the gap. In germline, CDR1 is WNHNN, CDR2 SYGVQD (reference sequence). This CDR3 is 14 amino acids long. The CDR3 here is CASSESGQNTEAFF. The CDR3 region has the DNA TGCGCCAGCAGTGAATCGGGACAGAACACTGAAGCTTTCTTT.

The rearrangement links TRBV11-1 to TRBJ2-7; D not resolved. This CDR3 has 17 residues. The V gene's germline CDR1 is SGHAT and CDR2 FQDESV (reference sequence). V was pared by 0 bases and J by 4 bases, with 19 bases between. CDR3 amino acids: CASSLARTPWSSYEQYF. CDR3 nucleotides: TGTGCCAGCAGCTTAGCGCGGACGCCCTGGAGTAGTTACGAGCAGTACTTC.

The V gene is TRBV7-3, the J gene TRBJ2-1; tentative D call: TRBD1 (6 bases). V was clipped by 5 bases and J by 0 bases, with 29 bases between them. The CDR3 sequence is 21 residues long. Germline V gives CDR1 SGHTA, CDR2 FQGTGA. The CDR3 nucleotides are TGTGCCAGCAGCCCCTACCCCTCGTCAGGGTTGGGGGCTAGCTCCTACAATGAGCAGTTCTTC. Translating gives CASSPYPSSGLGASSYNEQFF.

V is TRBV7-6 and J is TRBJ2-7, with 12 bases fitting TRBD2. The CDR3 loop spans 15 amino acids. Losses at the gene ends were 1 base for V and 3 bases for J; bases not matched to a gene: 1. In germline, CDR1 is SGHVS, CDR2 FNYEAQ. CDR3 protein: CASSLGTSGNYEQYF. In DNA, the CDR3 is TGTGCCAGCAGCTTAGGGACTAGCGGGAACTACGAGCAGTACTTC.